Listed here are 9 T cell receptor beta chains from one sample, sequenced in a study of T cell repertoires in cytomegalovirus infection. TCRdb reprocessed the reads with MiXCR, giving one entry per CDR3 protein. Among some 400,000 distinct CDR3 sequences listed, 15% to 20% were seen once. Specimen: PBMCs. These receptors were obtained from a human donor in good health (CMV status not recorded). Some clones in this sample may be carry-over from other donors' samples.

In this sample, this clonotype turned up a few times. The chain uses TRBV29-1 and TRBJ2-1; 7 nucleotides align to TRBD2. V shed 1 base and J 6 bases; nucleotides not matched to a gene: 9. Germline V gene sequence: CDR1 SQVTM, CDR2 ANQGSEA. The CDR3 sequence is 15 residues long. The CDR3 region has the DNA TGCAGCGTTGAAGTCTCGACTAGCCGCCCCAATGAGCAGTTCTTC. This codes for CSVEVSTSRPNEQFF.

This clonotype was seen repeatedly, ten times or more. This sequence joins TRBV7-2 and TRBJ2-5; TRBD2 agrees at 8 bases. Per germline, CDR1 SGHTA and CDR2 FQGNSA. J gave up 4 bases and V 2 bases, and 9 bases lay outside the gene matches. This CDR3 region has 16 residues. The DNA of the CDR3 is TGTGCCAGCAGCTTACAGGCAGCGGGAGAAACAGAGACCCAGTACTTC. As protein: CASSLQAAGETETQYF.

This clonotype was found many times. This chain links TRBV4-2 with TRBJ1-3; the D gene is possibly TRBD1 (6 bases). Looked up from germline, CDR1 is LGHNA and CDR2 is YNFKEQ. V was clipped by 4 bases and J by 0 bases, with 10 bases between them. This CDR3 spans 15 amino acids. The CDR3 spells CASSLTGYSGNTIYF. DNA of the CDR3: TGTGCCAGCAGCCTGACAGGCTACTCTGGAAACACCATATATTTT.

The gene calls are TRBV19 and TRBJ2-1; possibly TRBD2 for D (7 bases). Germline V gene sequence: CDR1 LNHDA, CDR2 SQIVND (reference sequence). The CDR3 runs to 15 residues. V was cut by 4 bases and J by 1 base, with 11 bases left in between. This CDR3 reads CASSRSGTSYNEQFF. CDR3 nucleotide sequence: TGTGCCAGTAGTAGAAGCGGGACATCCTACAATGAGCAGTTCTTC.

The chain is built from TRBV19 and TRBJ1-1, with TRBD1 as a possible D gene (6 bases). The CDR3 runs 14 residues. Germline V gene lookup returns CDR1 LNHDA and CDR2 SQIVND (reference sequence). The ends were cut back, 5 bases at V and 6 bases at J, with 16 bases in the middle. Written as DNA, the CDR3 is TGTGCCAGTAGTGTCGGGACACGGGGGGCTGAAGCTTTCTTT. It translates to CASSVGTRGAEAFF.

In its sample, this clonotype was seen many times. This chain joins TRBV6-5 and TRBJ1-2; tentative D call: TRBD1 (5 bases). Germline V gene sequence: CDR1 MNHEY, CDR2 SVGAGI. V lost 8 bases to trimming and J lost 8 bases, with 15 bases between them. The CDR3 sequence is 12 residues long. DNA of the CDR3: TGTGCCAGCCGGGACCCTTGGTACGGCTACACCTTC. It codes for CASRDPWYGYTF.

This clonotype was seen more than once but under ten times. The CDR3 protein is CASSLGRVSYEQYF. The DNA of the CDR3 is TGTGCCAGCAGCTTAGGTCGGGTCTCCTACGAGCAGTACTTC. This chain connects TRBV7-2 to TRBJ2-7; D is uncertain. The CDR3 covers 14 residues. Germline V lookup: CDR1 SGHTA, CDR2 FQGNSA. Trimming pared 1 base from V and 0 bases from J, leaving 7 bases between.

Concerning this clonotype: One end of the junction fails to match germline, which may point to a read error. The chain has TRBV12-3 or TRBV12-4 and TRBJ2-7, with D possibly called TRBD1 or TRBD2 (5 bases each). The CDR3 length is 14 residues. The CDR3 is CTSSDRDASYEQYF. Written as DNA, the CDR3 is TGTACCAGCAGTGACCGGGACGCTTCCTACGAGCAGTACTTC.

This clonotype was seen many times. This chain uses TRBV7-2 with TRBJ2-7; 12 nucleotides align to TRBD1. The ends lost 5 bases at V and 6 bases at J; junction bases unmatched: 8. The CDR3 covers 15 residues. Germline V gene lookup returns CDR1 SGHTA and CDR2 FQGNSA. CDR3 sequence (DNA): TGTGCCAGCAGCGTCAAGGGACAGGGGGCGCTCGAGCAGTACTTC. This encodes CASSVKGQGALEQYF.